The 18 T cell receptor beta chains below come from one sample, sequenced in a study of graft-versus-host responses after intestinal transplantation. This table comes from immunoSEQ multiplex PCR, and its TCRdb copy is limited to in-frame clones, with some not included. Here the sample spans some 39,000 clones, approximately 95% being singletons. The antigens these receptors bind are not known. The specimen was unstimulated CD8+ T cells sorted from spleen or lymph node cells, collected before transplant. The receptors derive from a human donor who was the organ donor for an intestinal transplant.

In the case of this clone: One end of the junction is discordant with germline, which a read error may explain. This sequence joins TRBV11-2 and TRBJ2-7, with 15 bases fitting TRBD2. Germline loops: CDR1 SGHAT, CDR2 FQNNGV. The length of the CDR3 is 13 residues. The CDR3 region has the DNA TGTGCCAGCAGCTCCTGGACTAGCGGGGGGGCGGACTTC. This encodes CASSSWTSGGADF.

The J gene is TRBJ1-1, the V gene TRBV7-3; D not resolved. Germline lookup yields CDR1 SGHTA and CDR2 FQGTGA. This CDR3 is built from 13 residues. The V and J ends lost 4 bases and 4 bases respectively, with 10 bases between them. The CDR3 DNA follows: TGTGCCAGCAGCTCAACTTGGAGCACTGAAGCTTTCTTT. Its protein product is CASSSTWSTEAFF.

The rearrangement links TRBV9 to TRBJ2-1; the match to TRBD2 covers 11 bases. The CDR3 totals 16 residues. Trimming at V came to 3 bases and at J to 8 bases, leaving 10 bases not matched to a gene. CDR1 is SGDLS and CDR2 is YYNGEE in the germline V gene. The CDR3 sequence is CASSAISGGAQYEQFF. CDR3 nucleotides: TGTGCCAGCAGCGCCATTAGCGGGGGGGCGCAGTATGAGCAGTTCTTC.

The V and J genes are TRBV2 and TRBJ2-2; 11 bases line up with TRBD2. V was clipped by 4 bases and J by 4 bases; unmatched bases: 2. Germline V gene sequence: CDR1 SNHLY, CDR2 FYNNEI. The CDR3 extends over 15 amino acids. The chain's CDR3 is CASSGSGGGTGELFF. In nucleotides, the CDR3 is TGTGCCAGCAGTGGTAGCGGGGGGGGCACCGGGGAGCTGTTTTTT.

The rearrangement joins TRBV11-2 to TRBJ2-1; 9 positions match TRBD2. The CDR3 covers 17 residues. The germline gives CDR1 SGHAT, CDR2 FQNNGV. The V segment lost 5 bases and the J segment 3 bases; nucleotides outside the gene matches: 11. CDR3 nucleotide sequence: TGTGCCAGCAGCCAATACGGACGGACTAGCGACTACAATGAGCAGTTCTTC. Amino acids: CASSQYGRTSDYNEQFF.

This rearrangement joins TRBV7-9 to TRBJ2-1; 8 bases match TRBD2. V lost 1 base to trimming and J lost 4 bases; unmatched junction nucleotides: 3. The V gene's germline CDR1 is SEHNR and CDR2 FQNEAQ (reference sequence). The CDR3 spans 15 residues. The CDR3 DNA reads TGTGCCAGCAGCTTAGAGGGACTAGTGTACAATGAGCAGTTCTTC. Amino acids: CASSLEGLVYNEQFF.

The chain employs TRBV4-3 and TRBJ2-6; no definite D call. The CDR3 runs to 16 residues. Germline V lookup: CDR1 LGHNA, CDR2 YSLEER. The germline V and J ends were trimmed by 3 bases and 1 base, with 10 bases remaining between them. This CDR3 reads CASSHTPESGANVLTF. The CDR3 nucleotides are TGCGCCAGCAGCCATACGCCAGAATCTGGGGCCAACGTCCTGACTTTC.

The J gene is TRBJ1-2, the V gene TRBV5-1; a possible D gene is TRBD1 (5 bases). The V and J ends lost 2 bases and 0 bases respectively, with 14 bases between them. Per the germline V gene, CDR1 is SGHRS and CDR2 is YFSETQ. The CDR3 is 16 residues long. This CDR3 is CASSFWDRPSNYGYTF. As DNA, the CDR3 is TGCGCCAGCAGCTTCTGGGACCGACCCTCTAACTATGGCTACACCTTC.

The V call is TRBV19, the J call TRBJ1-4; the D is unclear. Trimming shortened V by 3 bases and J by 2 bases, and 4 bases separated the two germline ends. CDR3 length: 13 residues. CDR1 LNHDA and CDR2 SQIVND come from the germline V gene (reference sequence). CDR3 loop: CASSILTNEKLFF. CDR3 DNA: TGTGCCAGTAGTATTTTGACTAATGAAAAACTGTTTTTT.

The CDR3 spells CASSFPPGGSNTGELFF. CDR3 bases: TGTGCCAGCAGCTTTCCACCCGGGGGGAGCAACACCGGGGAGCTGTTTTTT. The V gene is TRBV7-2, the J gene TRBJ2-2, with 7 bases aligning to TRBD2. Germline V gene lookup returns CDR1 SGHTA and CDR2 FQGNSA. The CDR3 runs 17 residues. V was pared by 3 bases and J by 2 bases, with 9 bases of the junction left unmatched.

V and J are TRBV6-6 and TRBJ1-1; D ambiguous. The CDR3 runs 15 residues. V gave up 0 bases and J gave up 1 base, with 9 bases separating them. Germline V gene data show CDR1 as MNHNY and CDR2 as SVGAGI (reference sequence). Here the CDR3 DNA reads TGTGCCAGCAGTTACTCACCCCCAGGGAACACTGAAGCTTTCTTT. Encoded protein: CASSYSPPGNTEAFF.

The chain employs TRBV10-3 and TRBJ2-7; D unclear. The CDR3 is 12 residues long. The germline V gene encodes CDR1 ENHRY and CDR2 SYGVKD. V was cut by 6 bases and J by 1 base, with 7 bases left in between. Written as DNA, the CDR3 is TGTGCCATCAGGACTTTGTCCTACGAGCAGTACTTC. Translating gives CAIRTLSYEQYF.

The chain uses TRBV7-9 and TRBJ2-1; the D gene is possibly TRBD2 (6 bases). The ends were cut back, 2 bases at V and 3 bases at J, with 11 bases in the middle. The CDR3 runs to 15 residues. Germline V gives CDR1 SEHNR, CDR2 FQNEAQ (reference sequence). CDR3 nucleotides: TGTGCCAGCAGCTTAATGCGGGGCCTCTACAATGAGCAGTTCTTC. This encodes CASSLMRGLYNEQFF.

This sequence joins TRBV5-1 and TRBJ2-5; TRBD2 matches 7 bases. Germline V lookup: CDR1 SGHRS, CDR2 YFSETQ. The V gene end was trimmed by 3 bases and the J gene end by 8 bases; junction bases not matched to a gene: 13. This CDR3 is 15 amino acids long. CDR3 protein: CASSSGGGRRITQYF. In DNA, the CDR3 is TGCGCCAGCAGCTCCGGGGGAGGGAGGAGGATAACCCAGTACTTC.

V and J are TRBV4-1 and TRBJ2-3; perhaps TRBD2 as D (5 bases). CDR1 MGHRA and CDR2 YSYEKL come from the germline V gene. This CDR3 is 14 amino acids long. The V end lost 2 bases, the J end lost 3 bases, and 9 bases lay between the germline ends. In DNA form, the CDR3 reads TGCGCCAGCAGCCAAACTAGTCTGACAGATACGCAGTATTTT. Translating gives CASSQTSLTDTQYF.

The CDR3: CASSQVLAGGSSDTQYF. DNA for the CDR3: TGCGCCAGCAGCCAAGTCCTAGCGGGGGGTTCATCAGATACGCAGTATTTT. The V gene is TRBV4-3, the J gene TRBJ2-3, with 11 bases aligning to TRBD2. Looked up from germline, CDR1 is LGHNA and CDR2 is YSLEER. The CDR3 is 17 amino acids. The V and J ends lost 1 base and 4 bases, in that order; junction bases with no gene match: 7.

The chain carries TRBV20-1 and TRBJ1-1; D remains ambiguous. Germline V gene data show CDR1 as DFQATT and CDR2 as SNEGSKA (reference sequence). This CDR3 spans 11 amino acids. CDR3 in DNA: TGCAGGCAAGGAAGCGGCTCTGAAGCTTTCTTT. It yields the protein CRQGSGSEAFF.

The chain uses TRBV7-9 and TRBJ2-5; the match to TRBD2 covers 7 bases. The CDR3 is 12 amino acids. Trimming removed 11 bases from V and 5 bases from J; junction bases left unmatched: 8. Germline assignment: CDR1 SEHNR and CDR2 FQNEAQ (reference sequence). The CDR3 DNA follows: TGTGCCGGACTAGACTCTGAGGAGACCCAGTACTTC. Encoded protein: CAGLDSEETQYF. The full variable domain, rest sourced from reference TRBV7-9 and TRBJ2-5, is DTGVSQNPRHKITKRGQNVTFRCDPISEHNRLYWYRQTLGQGPEFLTYFQNEAQLEKSRLLSDRFSAERPKGSFSTLEIQRTEQGDSAMYLCAGLDSEETQYFGPGTRLLVL.